A single T cell receptor (beta chain) is shown here with its context. Its antigen remains unidentified. These data belong to a study of shared clonotypes between healthy human individuals. Study-level points and caveats: Clonotypes shared by all four sorted-subset donors had higher generation probabilities than non-shared clonotypes.

Clones were read by immunoSEQ multiplex PCR, and TCRdb kept only the in-frame ones, dropping some. There are about 2.5 million clones in the sample; 92% occur only once, and 0.3% to 0.45% lies in the top ten. With 2 bases clipped from V and 4 bases from J, the junction kept 5 bases outside the gene matches. Germline V CDR1 and CDR2: SNHLY, FYNNEI. The CDR3 loop spans 15 amino acids. This TCR was sampled from a man between 18 and 29 years old in good health. Some clones in this sample may be carry-over from other donors' samples. The sequenced sample was naive CD4+ T cells from PBMCs. Stated subset: CD45RA+ positively selected. The chain joins TRBV2 to TRBJ1-5; 7 bases are shared with TRBD1. This CDR3 is CASSESGTVNQPQHF. CDR3 DNA sequence: TGTGCCAGCAGTGAATCCGGGACAGTAAATCAGCCCCAGCATTTT.